A single sample gave rise to the 13 T cell receptor beta chains below, sequenced in a study of Ad26.COV2.S vaccination and SARS-CoV-2 variants. Here immunoSEQ multiplex PCR was the method, and the copy in TCRdb shows in-frame clones only, minus some. The sample has approximately 250,000 clones; roughly 89% are singletons. Documented treatment: about 20 received Ad26.COV2.S at low or high dose, single or two shots; five or six received placebo; per-sample allocation not given. The samples date from day 63 after the first vaccine or placebo injection. Sequencing was performed on peripheral blood, taken in a trial of Ad26.COV2.S vaccine versus placebo. Receptor source: a person between 18 and 60 years old who received the Ad26.COV2.S COVID-19 vaccine or a placebo.

The chain is built from TRBV24-1 and TRBJ2-2; 7 bases line up with TRBD1. V was pared by 3 bases and J by 6 bases, with 12 bases of the junction left unmatched. Germline CDR1 and CDR2: KGHDR and SFDVKD. The CDR3 consists of 17 residues. The CDR3 reads CATSDHPRTGAAGELFF. The CDR3 DNA follows: TGTGCCACCAGTGATCACCCCAGGACAGGTGCCGCCGGGGAGCTGTTTTTT.

The rearrangement joins TRBV6-5 to TRBJ2-3; 7 bases line up with TRBD2. The J segment lost 2 bases and the V segment lost 4 bases, leaving 6 bases of the junction unmatched. The CDR3 runs to 15 residues. The germline V gene encodes CDR1 MNHEY and CDR2 SVGAGI. CDR3 DNA: TGTGCCAGCAGTTTCCCGGGACTAACCACAGATACGCAGTATTTT. Translating gives CASSFPGLTTDTQYF.

The V and J genes are TRBV30 and TRBJ1-1, with D unclear. The CDR3 is 13 amino acids. V was clipped by 7 bases and J by 1 base, with 13 bases between them. CDR1 is GTSNPN and CDR2 is SVGIG in the germline V gene (reference sequence). The DNA for the CDR3 is TGTGCCTCCAAGGACGGGGAGAACACTGAAGCTTTCTTT. It specifies CASKDGENTEAFF.

The chain has TRBV6-4 and TRBJ2-2, with 10 bases identical to TRBD2. V gave up 4 bases and J gave up 3 bases; unmatched junction bases: 5. The length of the CDR3 is 16 residues. CDR1 and CDR2 from the germline V gene are MRHNA and SNTAGT. CDR3: CASSGLAGDDTGELFF. The CDR3 DNA follows: TGTGCCAGCAGTGGCCTAGCGGGGGACGACACCGGGGAGCTGTTTTTT.

J is TRBJ1-1 and V is TRBV25-1; unclear D gene. The CDR3 totals 12 residues. Per the germline V gene, CDR1 is MGHDK and CDR2 is SYGVNS. Trimming left V 3 bases short and J 4 bases short, with 6 bases between. The chain's CDR3 is CASSDLGTEAFF. In DNA, the CDR3 is TGTGCCAGCAGTGATTTGGGCACTGAAGCTTTCTTT. Drawing the rest from reference TRBV25-1 and TRBJ1-1, the complete variable domain is EADIYQTPRYLVIGTGKKITLECSQTMGHDKMYWYQQDPGMELHLIHYSYGVNSTEKGDLSSESTVSRIRTEHFPLTLESARPSHTSQYLCASSDLGTEAFFGQGTRLTVV.

In DNA form, the CDR3 reads TGTGCCAGCAGCTTACAGGGGGCGCGGGGCTACACCTTC. This translates into CASSLQGARGYTF. This chain links TRBV7-9 with TRBJ1-2, with TRBD1 matching over 8 bases. The CDR3 sequence is 13 residues long. V gave up 2 bases and J gave up 8 bases; unmatched junction bases: 4. Germline V gene sequence: CDR1 SEHNR, CDR2 FQNEAQ (reference sequence).

The gene calls are TRBV7-9 and TRBJ2-5; 7 nucleotides match TRBD1. The junction had 9 bases not matched to a gene; V was cut back by 4 bases and J by 7 bases. Germline CDR1 SEHNR, CDR2 FQNEAQ (reference sequence). This CDR3 spans 14 amino acids. CDR3 nucleotides: TGTGCCAGCAGCTCGGACAGGCCCCCGATGACCCAGTACTTC. Residues: CASSSDRPPMTQYF.

V is TRBV12-3 or TRBV12-4 and J is TRBJ2-1, with TRBD2 identical over 9 bases. The ends lost 11 bases at V and 7 bases at J; junction bases unmatched: 9. CDR3 length: 13 amino acids. CDR3 in amino acids: CASGLAMGNEQFF. DNA for the CDR3: TGTGCCTCGGGACTAGCCATGGGAAATGAGCAGTTCTTC.

The J gene is TRBJ1-2, the V gene TRBV5-1, with 8 bases matching TRBD1. The CDR3 runs to 15 residues. Germline assignment: CDR1 SGHRS and CDR2 YFSETQ. V was clipped by 3 bases and J by 6 bases; unmatched bases: 10. DNA of the CDR3: TGCGCCAGCAGCTCTCCGACAGGGGCAGCGGATGGCTACACCTTC. It specifies CASSSPTGAADGYTF. Using reference TRBV5-1 and TRBJ1-2 for the parts outside the CDR3, the full variable domain is KAGVTQTPRYLIKTRGQQVTLSCSPISGHRSVSWYQQTPGQGLQFLFEYFSETQRNKGNFPGRFSGRQFSNSRSEMNVSTLELGDSALYLCASSSPTGAADGYTFGSGTRLTVV.

This clone was counted at least ten times. The genes are TRBV7-9 and TRBJ2-7; TRBD1 might be the D (5 bases). V was pared by 4 bases and J by 1 base, with 17 bases between. The CDR3 runs to 16 residues. CDR1 and CDR2 (germline): SEHNR, FQNEAQ (reference sequence). The CDR3: CASSYSSGHLSYEQYV. CDR3 in DNA: TGTGCCAGCAGCTACTCTTCCGGACACCTTTCCTACGAGCAGTACGTC.

This clone was seen only a few times. The same CDR3 is also encoded by other DNA sequences in this sample. The genes are TRBV30 and TRBJ2-5; the match to TRBD2 covers 10 bases. Germline values: CDR1 GTSNPN, CDR2 SVGIG (reference sequence). The CDR3 is made up of 15 amino acids. The junction had 6 bases not matched to a gene; V was cut back by 3 bases and J by 2 bases. The CDR3 here is CAWSAGLADQETQYF. The CDR3 nucleotides read TGTGCCTGGAGCGCCGGACTAGCGGATCAAGAGACCCAGTACTTC.

The genes are TRBV30 and TRBJ1-6; D might be TRBD1 (6 bases). Trimming shortened V by 5 bases and J by 11 bases, and 16 bases separated the two germline ends. Germline CDR1 reads GTSNPN; CDR2 reads SVGIG (reference sequence). This CDR3 has 13 amino acids. The CDR3 loop reads CAWEKTGTPPLHF. As DNA, the CDR3 is TGTGCCTGGGAAAAAACAGGGACTCCACCCCTCCACTTT.

A remark on this clone: This same CDR3 is encoded by further DNA sequences in the sample. This rearrangement joins TRBV18 to TRBJ1-3; 8 bases align to TRBD1. Germline V gene sequence: CDR1 KGHSH, CDR2 LQKENI. The J segment lost 0 bases and the V segment lost 3 bases, leaving 7 bases of the junction unmatched. This CDR3 has 17 amino acids. The CDR3 DNA reads as TGTGCCAGCTCACCTTTACAGGGGGACCTCTCTGGAAACACCATATATTTT. Translated: CASSPLQGDLSGNTIYF.